Sequencing of this T cell receptor beta chain was carried out in a study of blood T cell repertoires in COVID-19. Overall study: PBMCs, B-cell-depleted T cells, or T cells provided the cDNA or gDNA that made up the material.

Per the original methods: Amplification with reference gene primers provided the estimates of nucleated cell counts. The protocol was immunoSEQ multiplex PCR, while the TCRdb copy is restricted to in-frame clones and leaves out a portion. The DNA gave D and trimming, while V, J and clone size come from that table. The profile shows 110,000 to 150,000 clones, approximately 78% of them singletons. Participants were aged about 18 to 89 years, lived in 24 US areas, and enrolled virtually. Donors were grouped by their self-reported clinical history. The V gene's germline CDR1 is LGHNT and CDR2 FRNRAP. CDR3 length equals 18 residues. V was cut by 2 bases and J by 11 bases, with 30 bases left in between.

The specimen sequenced was PBMCs or T cells enriched from blood (not recorded which). The TCR was taken from a woman aged 45-65 years who had recovered from COVID-19. The rearrangement uses TRBV12-5 and TRBJ1-1; D may be TRBD1 (6 bases). The CDR3 protein is CASGLKILGAPILKRAFF. Here the CDR3 DNA reads TGTGCTAGTGGTTTGAAAATCCTGGGGGCCCCTATCCTTAAGAGGGCTTTCTTT.